The 12 T cell receptor beta chains presented below share a single source sample, sequenced in a study of response to subunit inactivated influenza vaccine. TCRdb reanalysed the RT-PCR reads using MiXCR and keeps one entry per CDR3 protein. The sample holds hundreds of thousands of distinct CDR3 sequences, approximately 7.7% seen once. The source material was PBMCs from blood, sampled roughly 24 months after vaccination. These TCRs come from a man aged 50-75 years who received an inactivated influenza vaccine.

This clonotype was detected many times. This chain connects TRBV12-3 or TRBV12-4 to TRBJ1-6; unclear D gene. This CDR3 has 14 residues. V shed 6 bases and J shed 7 bases, with 13 bases lying between them. As DNA, the CDR3 is TGTGCCAGCAGCCGGGAACTTGGGAATTCACCCCTCCACTTT. This encodes CASSRELGNSPLHF.

A few counts support this clonotype. The chain employs TRBV28 and TRBJ2-7, with D perhaps matching TRBD1 or TRBD2 (7 bases each). The germline CDR1 and CDR2 sequences are MDHEN and SYDVKM. There are 14 residues in the CDR3. The V end lost 8 bases, the J end lost 5 bases, and 19 bases lay between the germline ends. CDR3 sequence reads: CASPPSGGVHEQYF. The DNA of the CDR3 is TGTGCCAGCCCTCCATCAGGGGGGGTCCACGAGCAGTACTTC.

This clonotype occurred a few times. The junction differs from germline at one of its ends, possibly a read error. The chain links TRBV14 to TRBJ2-1, with a weak D call TRBD2 (6 bases). The V gene's germline CDR1 is SGHDN and CDR2 FVKESK. The CDR3 covers 11 residues. CDR3 bases: TGTGCCAGCAGCCACCACATCGGCGGGGTCTTC. It specifies CASSHHIGGVF.

This chain links TRBV12-3 or TRBV12-4 with TRBJ2-1; no definite D call. This CDR3 spans 11 amino acids. V was cut by 5 bases and J by 11 bases, with 10 bases left in between. CDR3 sequence: CASSRYPKQFF. The CDR3 nucleotides are TGTGCCAGCAGTCGATACCCCAAGCAGTTCTTC.

This clonotype was seen only a few times. The chain has TRBV5-6 and TRBJ2-5; no firm D call. The germline gives CDR1 SGHDT, CDR2 YYEEEE. V lost 3 bases to trimming and J lost 2 bases, with 8 bases between them. The CDR3 consists of 13 residues. DNA for the CDR3: TGTGCCAGCAGCTCTTGGAATCAAGAGACCCAGTACTTC. Translated: CASSSWNQETQYF.

The genes are TRBV2 and TRBJ2-3; D may be TRBD1 or TRBD2 (5 bases each). CDR1 is SNHLY and CDR2 is FYNNEI in the germline V gene. Between the trimmed V and J ends, which lost 7 bases and 7 bases, there was a span of 12 bases. The CDR3 runs to 12 residues. In DNA form, the CDR3 reads TGTGCCAGCACCACCGGGGCCCATACGCAGTATTTT. This gives the protein CASTTGAHTQYF.

The V gene is TRBV14, the J gene TRBJ2-1; D is unclear. Trimming removed 4 bases from V and 3 bases from J, with 10 bases in between. The CDR3 is 14 residues long. CDR1 and CDR2 from the germline V gene are SGHDN and FVKESK. The CDR3 DNA sequence: TGTGCCAGCAGCCCCGGAGCTAACTACAATGAGCAGTTCTTC. It codes for CASSPGANYNEQFF.

The genes are TRBV7-9 and TRBJ2-7, with 9 bases aligning to TRBD2. Germline V gene lookup returns CDR1 SEHNR and CDR2 FQNEAQ (reference sequence). Germline trimming cut 8 bases from V and 2 bases from J; bases unmatched to any gene: 10. CDR3 size: 15 residues. CDR3 residues: CASYNSGSFPYEQYF. DNA for the CDR3: TGTGCCAGCTATAATAGCGGGAGCTTCCCCTACGAGCAGTACTTC.

CDR3 nucleotide sequence: TGTGCCAGCAGTTTGACTTCAGGGAGTCGGGGGACCCAGTACTTC. Translation gives CASSLTSGSRGTQYF. V and J are TRBV6-5 and TRBJ2-5, with D perhaps TRBD1 or TRBD2 (5 bases each). V lost 4 bases and J 7 bases, leaving 19 bases between the germline ends. The CDR3 sequence is 15 residues long. Germline lookup yields CDR1 MNHEY and CDR2 SVGAGI.

The chain recombines TRBV11-2 with TRBJ1-1; D is ambiguous. Germline-derived CDR1 and CDR2 are SGHAT and FQNNGV. V shed 4 bases and J shed 1 base, with 19 bases lying between them. CDR3 length equals 17 residues. The CDR3 is CASSSPPAPRRNTEAFF. CDR3 in DNA: TGTGCCAGCAGCTCGCCGCCGGCGCCTCGCAGGAACACTGAAGCTTTCTTT.

In this sample, this clonotype turned up a few times. The chain recombines TRBV20-1 with TRBJ2-5, with 13 bases that match TRBD2. CDR1 DFQATT and CDR2 SNEGSKA come from the germline V gene (reference sequence). After removal of 1 base from V and 7 bases from J, the junction contained 9 bases not matched to a gene. The CDR3 covers 16 residues. The CDR3 sequence: CSARAGTSGASWTQYF. CDR3 nucleotide sequence: TGCAGTGCTAGAGCCGGGACTAGCGGGGCATCATGGACCCAGTACTTC.

To note about this clonotype: The junction and the germline gene differ at one end; a read error may be behind it. The CDR3 nucleotides read TGTGCCTGCAGCCAAGAGGCCCCTTGGACACACGAGCAGTACTTC. Translating gives CACSQEAPWTHEQYF. The chain links TRBV3-1 to TRBJ2-7; perhaps TRBD1 as D (5 bases). Germline V lookup: CDR1 LGHDT, CDR2 YNNKEL (reference sequence). This CDR3 has 15 residues.